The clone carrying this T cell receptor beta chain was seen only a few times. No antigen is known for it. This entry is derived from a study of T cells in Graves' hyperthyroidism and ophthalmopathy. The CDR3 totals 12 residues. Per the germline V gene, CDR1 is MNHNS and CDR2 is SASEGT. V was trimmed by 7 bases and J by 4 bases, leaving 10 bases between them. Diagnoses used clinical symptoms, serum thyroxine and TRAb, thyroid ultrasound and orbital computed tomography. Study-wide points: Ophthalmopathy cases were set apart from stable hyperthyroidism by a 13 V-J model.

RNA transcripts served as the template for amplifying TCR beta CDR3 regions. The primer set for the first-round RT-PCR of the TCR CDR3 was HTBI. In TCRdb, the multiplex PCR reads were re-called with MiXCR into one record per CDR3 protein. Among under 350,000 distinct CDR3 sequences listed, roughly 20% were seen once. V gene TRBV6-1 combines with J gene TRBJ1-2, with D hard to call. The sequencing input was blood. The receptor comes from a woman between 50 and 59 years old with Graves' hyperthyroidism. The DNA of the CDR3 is TGTGCCAGCATGGGCGGGTTCTATGGCTACACCTTC. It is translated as CASMGGFYGYTF.